Listed below are T cell receptor beta chains from one sample, sequenced in a study of blood T cell repertoires in COVID-19. Assay used: immunoSEQ multiplex PCR; TCRdb lists only in-frame clones, some missing. The sample lists 140,000 to 150,000 clones, around 84% occurring once. What was sequenced was peripheral blood. The source is a man aged 55 to 70 with active or convalescent COVID-19. CDR3s include the opening cysteine and the closing phenylalanine or tryptophan. A D gene is named only where the DNA matches it firmly. Not all rows give a size; the values are once, few, many and, for expanded clones, a class.

CDR3 DNA	CDR3 protein	D gene	clone size	V gene	J gene
TGTGCCAGCTCGCCCACAGGGGGCTCGGTAGATACGCAGTATTTT	CASSPTGGSVDTQYF	TRBD1	-	TRBV18	TRBJ2-3
TGTGCCAGCAGTACGGGACTAGCGGGAGGAAGGTATTTT	CASSTGLAGGRYF	TRBD2	-	TRBV28	TRBJ2-3
TGTGCCAGCAGCTTGTTGGGCGTCTCCTACAATGAGCAGTTCTTC	CASSLLGVSYNEQFF	-	-	TRBV5-6	TRBJ2-1
TGTGCCAGTATCAGGCGACAGGGGGAAAACGGGGAGCTGTTTTTT	CASIRRQGENGELFF	TRBD1	-	TRBV19	TRBJ2-2
TGCAGTGCTACTGAAGGGGGTAGCGGGAGGGTGCCCAATGAGCAGTTCTTC	CSATEGGSGRVPNEQFF	TRBD2	few	TRBV20-1	TRBJ2-1
TGTGCCACAAGGGGCAGGGTCAATGAGCAGTTCTTC	CATRGRVNEQFF	-	-	TRBV3-1/TRBV3-2	TRBJ2-1
TGTGCCAGCAGCCTTCCGGGACAAGAGAACACTGAAGCTTTCTTT	CASSLPGQENTEAFF	-	-	TRBV28	TRBJ1-1
TGTGCCAGCAATGGGGGGTCGGCGGGAGAGACCCAGTACTTC	CASNGGSAGETQYF	-	-	TRBV27	TRBJ2-5
TGTGCCAGTAGTTCCCCGAGAGACACCAGCACAGATACGCAGTATTTT	CASSSPRDTSTDTQYF	-	-	TRBV19	TRBJ2-3
TGTGCCAGCAGGACAGGGAGGAATGGAAACACCATATATTTT	CASRTGRNGNTIYF	TRBD1	few	TRBV7-9	TRBJ1-3
TGTGCCAGCAGGGAGTCTACAGGGGGCAGGGCTAATGAAAAACTGTTTTTT	CASRESTGGRANEKLFF	TRBD1	-	TRBV2	TRBJ1-4
TGTGCCAGCAGCTGGGGACAGGGGAACACTGAAGCTTTCTTT	CASSWGQGNTEAFF	TRBD1	-	TRBV7-3	TRBJ1-1
TGCGCCAGCAGCCCGCGCGGGCTAGCGGGAAATGAGCAGTTCTTC	CASSPRGLAGNEQFF	TRBD2	-	TRBV4-1	TRBJ2-1